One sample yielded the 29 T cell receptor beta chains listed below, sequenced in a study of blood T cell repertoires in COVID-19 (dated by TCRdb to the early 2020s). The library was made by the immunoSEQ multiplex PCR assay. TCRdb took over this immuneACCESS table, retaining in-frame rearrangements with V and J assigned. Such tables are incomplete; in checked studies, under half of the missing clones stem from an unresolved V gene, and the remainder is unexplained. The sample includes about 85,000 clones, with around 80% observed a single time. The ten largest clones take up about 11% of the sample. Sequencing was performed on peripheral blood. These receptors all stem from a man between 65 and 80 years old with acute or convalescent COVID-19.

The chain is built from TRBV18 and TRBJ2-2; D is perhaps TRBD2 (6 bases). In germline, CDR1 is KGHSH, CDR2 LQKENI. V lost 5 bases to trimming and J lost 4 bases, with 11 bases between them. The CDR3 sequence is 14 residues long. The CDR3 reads CASSGGASTGELFF. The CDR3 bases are TGTGCCAGCTCAGGCGGGGCCTCCACCGGGGAGCTGTTTTTT.

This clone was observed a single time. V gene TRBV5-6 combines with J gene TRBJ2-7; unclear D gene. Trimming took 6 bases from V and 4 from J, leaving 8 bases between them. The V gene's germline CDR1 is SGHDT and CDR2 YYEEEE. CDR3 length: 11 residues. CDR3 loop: CASNGAYEQYF. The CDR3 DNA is TGTGCCAGCAACGGAGCATACGAGCAGTACTTC.

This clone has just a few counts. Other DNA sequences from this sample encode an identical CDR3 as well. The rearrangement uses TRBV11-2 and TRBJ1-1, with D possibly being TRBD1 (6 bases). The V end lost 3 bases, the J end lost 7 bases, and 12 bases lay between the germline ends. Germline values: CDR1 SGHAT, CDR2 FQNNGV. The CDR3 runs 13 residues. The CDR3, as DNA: TGTGCCAGCAGCTTCGGGCAGGGGATTGAAGCTTTCTTT. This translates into CASSFGQGIEAFF. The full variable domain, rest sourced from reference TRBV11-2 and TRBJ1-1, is EAGVAQSPRYKIIEKRQSVAFWCNPISGHATLYWYQQILGQGPKLLIQFQNNGVVDDSQLPKDRFSAERLKGVDSTLKIQPAKLEDSAVYLCASSFGQGIEAFFGQGTRLTVV.

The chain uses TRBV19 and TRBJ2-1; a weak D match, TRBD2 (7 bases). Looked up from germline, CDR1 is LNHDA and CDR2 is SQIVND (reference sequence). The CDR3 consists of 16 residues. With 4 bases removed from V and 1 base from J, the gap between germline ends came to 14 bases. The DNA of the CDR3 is TGTGCCAGTAGTACCCTCGCGGGGGCTTCCTACAATGAGCAGTTCTTC. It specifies CASSTLAGASYNEQFF.

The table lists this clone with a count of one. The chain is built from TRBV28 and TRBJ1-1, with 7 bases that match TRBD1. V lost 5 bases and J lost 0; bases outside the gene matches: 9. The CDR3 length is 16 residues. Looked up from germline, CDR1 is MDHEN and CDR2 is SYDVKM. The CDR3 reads CASSHRQGKVNTEAFF. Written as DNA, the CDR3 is TGTGCCAGCAGTCATAGACAGGGTAAGGTGAACACTGAAGCTTTCTTT.

CDR3 protein: CASSKDPGVDGYTF. In DNA form, the CDR3 reads TGTGCCAGCAGCAAAGATCCAGGGGTAGATGGCTACACCTTC. The genes are TRBV21-1 and TRBJ1-2; the listed D gene, TRBD1, was not tested against the DNA. TRBV21-1 is a known pseudogene. CDR3 length: 14 residues.

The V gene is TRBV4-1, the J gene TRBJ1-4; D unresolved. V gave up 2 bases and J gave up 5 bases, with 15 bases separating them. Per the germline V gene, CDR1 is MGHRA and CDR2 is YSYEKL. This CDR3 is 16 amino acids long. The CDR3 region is CASSQSYAQANEKLFF. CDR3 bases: TGCGCCAGCAGCCAATCGTACGCCCAAGCAAATGAAAAACTGTTTTTT.

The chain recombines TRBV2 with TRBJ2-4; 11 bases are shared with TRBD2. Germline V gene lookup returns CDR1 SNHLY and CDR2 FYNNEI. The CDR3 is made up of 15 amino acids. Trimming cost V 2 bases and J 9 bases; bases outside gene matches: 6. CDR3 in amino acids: CASSEKLAGVGIQYF. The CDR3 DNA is TGTGCCAGCAGTGAAAAACTAGCGGGGGTTGGCATTCAGTACTTC.

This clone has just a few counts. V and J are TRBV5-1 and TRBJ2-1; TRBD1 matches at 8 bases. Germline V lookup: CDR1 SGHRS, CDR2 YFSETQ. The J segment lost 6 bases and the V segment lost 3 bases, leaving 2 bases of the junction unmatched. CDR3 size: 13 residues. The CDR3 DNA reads TGCGCCAGCAGCTGGACAGGGACCAATGAGCAGTTCTTC. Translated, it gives CASSWTGTNEQFF.

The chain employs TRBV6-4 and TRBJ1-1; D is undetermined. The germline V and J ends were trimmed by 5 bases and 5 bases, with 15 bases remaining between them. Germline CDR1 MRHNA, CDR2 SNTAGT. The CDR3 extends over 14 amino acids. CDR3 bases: TGTGCCAGCAGTCAACAACCGTCGGGGACTGAAGCTTTCTTT. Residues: CASSQQPSGTEAFF.

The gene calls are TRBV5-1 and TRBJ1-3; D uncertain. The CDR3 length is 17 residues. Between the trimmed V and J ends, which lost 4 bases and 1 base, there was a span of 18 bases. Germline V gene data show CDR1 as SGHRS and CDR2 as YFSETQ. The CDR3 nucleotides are TGCGCCAGCAGCGGTGGAACGCGGGTTTCATCTGGAAACACCATATATTTT. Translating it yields CASSGGTRVSSGNTIYF. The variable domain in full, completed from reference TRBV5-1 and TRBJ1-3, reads KAGVTQTPRYLIKTRGQQVTLSCSPISGHRSVSWYQQTPGQGLQFLFEYFSETQRNKGNFPGRFSGRQFSNSRSEMNVSTLELGDSALYLCASSGGTRVSSGNTIYFGEGSWLTVV.

The CDR3: CASSQVSGQDLYGYTF. CDR3 sequence (DNA): TGCGCCAGCAGCCAAGTTTCAGGACAGGACCTCTATGGCTACACCTTC. The chain combines TRBV4-1 with TRBJ1-2; TRBD1 aligns across 7 bases. CDR1 and CDR2 from the germline V gene are MGHRA and YSYEKL. V was pared by 1 base and J by 4 bases, with 9 bases of the junction left unmatched. This CDR3 comprises 16 residues.

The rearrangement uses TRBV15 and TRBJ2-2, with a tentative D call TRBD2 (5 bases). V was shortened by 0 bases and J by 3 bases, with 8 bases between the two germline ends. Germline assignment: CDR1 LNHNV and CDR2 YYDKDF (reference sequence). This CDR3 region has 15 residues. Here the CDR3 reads CATSRDGLHTGELFF. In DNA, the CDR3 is TGTGCCACCAGCAGAGATGGACTGCACACCGGGGAGCTGTTTTTT. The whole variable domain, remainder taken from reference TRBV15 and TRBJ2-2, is DAMVIQNPRYQVTQFGKPVTLSCSQTLNHNVMYWYQQKSSQAPKLLFHYYDKDFNNEADTPDNFQSRRPNTSFCFLDIRSPGLGDTAMYLCATSRDGLHTGELFFGEGSRLTVL.

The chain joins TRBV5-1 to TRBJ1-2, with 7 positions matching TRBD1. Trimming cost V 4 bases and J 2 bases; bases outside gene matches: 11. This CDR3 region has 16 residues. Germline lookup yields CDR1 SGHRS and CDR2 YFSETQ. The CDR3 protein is CASSPGTDLLNYGYTF. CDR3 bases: TGCGCCAGCAGCCCCGGGACAGACTTACTCAACTATGGCTACACCTTC.

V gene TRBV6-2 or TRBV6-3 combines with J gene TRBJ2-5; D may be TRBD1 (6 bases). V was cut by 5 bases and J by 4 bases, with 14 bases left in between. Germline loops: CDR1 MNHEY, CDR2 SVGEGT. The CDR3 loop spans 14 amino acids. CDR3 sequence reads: CASSRTGSRETQYF. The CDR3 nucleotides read TGTGCCAGCAGTAGAACAGGGTCCAGAGAGACCCAGTACTTC.

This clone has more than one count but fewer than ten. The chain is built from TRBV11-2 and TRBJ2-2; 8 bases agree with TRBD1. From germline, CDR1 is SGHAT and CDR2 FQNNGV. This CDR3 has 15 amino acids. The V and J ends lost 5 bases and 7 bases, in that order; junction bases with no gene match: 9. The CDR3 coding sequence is TGTGCCAGCAGCCATTTCAGGGGGCGGAGCGGGGAGCTGTTTTTT. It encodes CASSHFRGRSGELFF.

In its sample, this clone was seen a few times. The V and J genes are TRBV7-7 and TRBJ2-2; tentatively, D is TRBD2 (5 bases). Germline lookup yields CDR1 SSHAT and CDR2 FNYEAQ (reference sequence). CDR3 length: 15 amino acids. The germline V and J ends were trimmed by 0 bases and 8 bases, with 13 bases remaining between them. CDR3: CASSLAGGGLGELFF. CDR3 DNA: TGTGCCAGCAGCTTAGCGGGCGGAGGTCTAGGGGAGCTGTTTTTT. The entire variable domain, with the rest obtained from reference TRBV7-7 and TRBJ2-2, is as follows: GAGVSQSPRYKVTKRGQDVTLRCDPISSHATLYWYQQALGQGPEFLTYFNYEAQPDKSGLPSDRFSAERPEGSISTLTIQRTEQRDSAMYRCASSLAGGGLGELFFGEGSRLTVL.

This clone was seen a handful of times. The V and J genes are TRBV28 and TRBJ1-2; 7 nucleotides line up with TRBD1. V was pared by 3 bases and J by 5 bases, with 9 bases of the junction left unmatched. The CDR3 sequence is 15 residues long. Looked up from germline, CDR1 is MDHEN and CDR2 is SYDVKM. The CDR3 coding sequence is TGTGCCAGCAGTTTGGACCCCGAGGGGGCTTATGGCTACACCTTC. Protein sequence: CASSLDPEGAYGYTF.

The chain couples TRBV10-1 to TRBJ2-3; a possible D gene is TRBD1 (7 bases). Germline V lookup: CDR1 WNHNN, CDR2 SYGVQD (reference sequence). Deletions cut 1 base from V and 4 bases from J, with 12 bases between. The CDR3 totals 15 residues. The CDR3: CASSEWGDSSDTQYF. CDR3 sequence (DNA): TGCGCCAGCAGTGAGTGGGGGGACAGTTCAGATACGCAGTATTTT.

Written as DNA, the CDR3 is TGTGCCAGCAGCTTGGCAATCCAGGAAAAGCAGTACTTC. Its protein is CASSLAIQEKQYF. The chain uses TRBV5-4 and TRBJ2-7; D is undetermined. This CDR3 contains 13 residues. Trimming stripped 0 bases from V and 8 bases from J, with 12 bases between. The germline CDR1 and CDR2 sequences are SGHNT and YYREEE (reference sequence).

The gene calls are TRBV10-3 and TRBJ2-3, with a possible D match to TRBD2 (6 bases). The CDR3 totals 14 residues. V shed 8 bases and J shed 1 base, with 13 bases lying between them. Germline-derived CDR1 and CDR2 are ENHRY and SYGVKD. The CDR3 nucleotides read TGTGCCATCGGACCTAGCGCGGGCACAGATACGCAGTATTTT. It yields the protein CAIGPSAGTDTQYF.

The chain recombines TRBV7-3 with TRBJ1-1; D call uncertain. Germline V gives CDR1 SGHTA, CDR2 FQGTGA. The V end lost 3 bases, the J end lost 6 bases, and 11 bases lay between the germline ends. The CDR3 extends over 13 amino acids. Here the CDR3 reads CASSFGGSAEAFF. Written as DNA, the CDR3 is TGTGCCAGCAGCTTCGGAGGGAGCGCTGAAGCTTTCTTT.

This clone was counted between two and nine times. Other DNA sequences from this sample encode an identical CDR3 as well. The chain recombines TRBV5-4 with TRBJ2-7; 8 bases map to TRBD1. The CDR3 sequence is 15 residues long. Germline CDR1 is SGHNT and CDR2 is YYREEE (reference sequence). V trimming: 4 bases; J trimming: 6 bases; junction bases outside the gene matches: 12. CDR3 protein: CASSPDTWTGSEQYF. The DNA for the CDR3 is TGTGCCAGCAGCCCCGATACCTGGACAGGGTCCGAGCAGTACTTC.

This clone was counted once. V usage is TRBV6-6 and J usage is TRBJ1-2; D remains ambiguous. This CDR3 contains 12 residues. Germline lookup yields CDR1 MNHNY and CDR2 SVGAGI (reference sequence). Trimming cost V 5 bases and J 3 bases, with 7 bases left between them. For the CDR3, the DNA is TGTGCCAGCAGTCCCCAGGACTATGGCTACACCTTC. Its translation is CASSPQDYGYTF.

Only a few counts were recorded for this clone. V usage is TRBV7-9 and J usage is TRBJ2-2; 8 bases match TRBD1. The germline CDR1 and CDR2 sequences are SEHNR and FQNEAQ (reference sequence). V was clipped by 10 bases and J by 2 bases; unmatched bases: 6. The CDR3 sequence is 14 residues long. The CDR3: CATLTGANTGELFF. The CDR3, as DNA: TGTGCCACCCTGACAGGGGCCAACACCGGGGAGCTGTTTTTT.

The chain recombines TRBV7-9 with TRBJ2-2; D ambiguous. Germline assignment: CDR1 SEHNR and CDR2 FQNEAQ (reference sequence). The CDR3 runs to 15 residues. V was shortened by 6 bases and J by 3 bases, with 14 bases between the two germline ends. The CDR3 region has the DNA TGTGCCAGCAGTGAAGCCCTGTCGGACACCGGGGAGCTGTTTTTT. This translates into CASSEALSDTGELFF.

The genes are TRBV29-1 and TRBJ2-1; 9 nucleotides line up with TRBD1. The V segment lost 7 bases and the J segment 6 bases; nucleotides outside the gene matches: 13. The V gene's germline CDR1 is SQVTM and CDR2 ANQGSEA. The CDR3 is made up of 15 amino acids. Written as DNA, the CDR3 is TGCAGCGCCGGGACAGGGCCTTCCGTTTTCAATGAGCAGTTCTTC. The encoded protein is CSAGTGPSVFNEQFF.

The chain's CDR3 is CASSRLAGRGNTQYF. In nucleotides, the CDR3 is TGTGCCAGCAGTCGACTAGCGGGGCGTGGAAATACGCAGTATTTT. The chain couples TRBV7-6 to TRBJ2-3; 11 bases fit TRBD2. Germline values: CDR1 SGHVS, CDR2 FNYEAQ. Trimming cost V 6 bases and J 7 bases; bases outside gene matches: 9. The CDR3 length is 15 residues.

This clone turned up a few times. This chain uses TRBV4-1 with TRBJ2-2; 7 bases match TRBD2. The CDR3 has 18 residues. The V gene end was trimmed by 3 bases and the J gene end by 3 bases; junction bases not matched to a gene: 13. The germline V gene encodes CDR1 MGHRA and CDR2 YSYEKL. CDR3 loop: CASSHGGLGGMDTGELFF. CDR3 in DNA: TGCGCCAGCAGCCATGGAGGCCTCGGGGGGATGGACACCGGGGAGCTGTTTTTT.